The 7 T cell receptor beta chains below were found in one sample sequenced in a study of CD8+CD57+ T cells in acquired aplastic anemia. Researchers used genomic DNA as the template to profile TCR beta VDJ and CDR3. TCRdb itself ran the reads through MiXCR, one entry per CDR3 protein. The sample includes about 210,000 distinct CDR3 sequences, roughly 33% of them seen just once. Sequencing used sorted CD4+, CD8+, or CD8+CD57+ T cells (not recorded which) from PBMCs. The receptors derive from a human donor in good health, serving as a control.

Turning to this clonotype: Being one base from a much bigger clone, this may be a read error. The CDR3 sequence: CASSQALSTDYHEQFF. The DNA of the CDR3 is TGTGCCAGCAGCCAAGCCCTCTCGACAGACTACCATGAGCAGTTCTTC. The chain links TRBV14 to TRBJ2-1; D may be TRBD1 or TRBD2 (5 bases each). The CDR3 has 16 residues. Germline-derived CDR1 and CDR2 are SGHDN and FVKESK.

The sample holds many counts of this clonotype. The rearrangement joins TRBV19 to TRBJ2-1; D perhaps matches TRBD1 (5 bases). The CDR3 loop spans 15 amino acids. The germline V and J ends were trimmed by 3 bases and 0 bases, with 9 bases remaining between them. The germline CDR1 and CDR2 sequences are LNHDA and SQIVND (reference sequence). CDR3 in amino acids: CASSIDSASYNEQFF. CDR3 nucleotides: TGTGCCAGTAGTATTGACAGCGCCTCCTACAATGAGCAGTTCTTC. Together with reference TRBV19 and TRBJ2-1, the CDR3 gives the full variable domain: DGGITQSPKYLFRKEGQNVTLSCEQNLNHDAMYWYRQDPGQGLRLIYYSQIVNDFQKGDIAEGYSVSREKKESFPLTVTSAQKNPTAFYLCASSIDSASYNEQFFGPGTRLTVL.

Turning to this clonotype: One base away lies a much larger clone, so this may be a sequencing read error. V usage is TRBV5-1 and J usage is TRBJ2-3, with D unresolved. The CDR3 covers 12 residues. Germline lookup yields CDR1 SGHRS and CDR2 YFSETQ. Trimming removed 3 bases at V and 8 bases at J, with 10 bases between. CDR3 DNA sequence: TGCGCCAGCAGCTCCGAGGTCGGTACGCAGTATTTT. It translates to CASSSEVGTQYF. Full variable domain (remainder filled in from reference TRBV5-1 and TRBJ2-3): KAGVTQTPRYLIKTRGQQVTLSCSPISGHRSVSWYQQTPGQGLQFLFEYFSETQRNKGNFPGRFSGRQFSNSRSEMNVSTLELGDSALYLCASSSEVGTQYFGPGTRLTVL.

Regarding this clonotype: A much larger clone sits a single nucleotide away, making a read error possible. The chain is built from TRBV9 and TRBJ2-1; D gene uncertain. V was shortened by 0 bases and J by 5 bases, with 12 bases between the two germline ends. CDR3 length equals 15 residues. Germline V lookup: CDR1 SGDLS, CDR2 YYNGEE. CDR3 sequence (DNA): TGTGCCAGCAGCGTAGCTGCGTTCACCGACAATGAGCAGTTCTTC. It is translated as CASSVAAFTDNEQFF.

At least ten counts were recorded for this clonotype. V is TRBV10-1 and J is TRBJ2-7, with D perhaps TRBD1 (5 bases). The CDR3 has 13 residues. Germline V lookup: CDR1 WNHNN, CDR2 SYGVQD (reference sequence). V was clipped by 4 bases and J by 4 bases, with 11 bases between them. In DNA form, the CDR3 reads TGCGCCAGCAGTGCGGCAGGGTTATACGAGCAGTACTTC. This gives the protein CASSAAGLYEQYF.

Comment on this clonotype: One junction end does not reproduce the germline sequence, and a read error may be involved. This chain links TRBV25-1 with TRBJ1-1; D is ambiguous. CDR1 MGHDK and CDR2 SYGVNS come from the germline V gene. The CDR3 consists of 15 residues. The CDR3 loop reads CARSSPRTRNTEAFF. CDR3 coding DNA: TGTGCCCGCAGTTCGCCTCGGACGAGGAACACTGAAGCTTTCTTT.

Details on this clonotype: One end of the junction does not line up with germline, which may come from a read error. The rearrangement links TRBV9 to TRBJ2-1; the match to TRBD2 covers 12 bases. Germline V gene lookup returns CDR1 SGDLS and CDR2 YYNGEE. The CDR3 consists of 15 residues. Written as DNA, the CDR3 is TGTGCCAGCAGCGTAGAACTAGCGGGGGGCGATGAGCAGTCCTTC. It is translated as CASSVELAGGDEQSF.